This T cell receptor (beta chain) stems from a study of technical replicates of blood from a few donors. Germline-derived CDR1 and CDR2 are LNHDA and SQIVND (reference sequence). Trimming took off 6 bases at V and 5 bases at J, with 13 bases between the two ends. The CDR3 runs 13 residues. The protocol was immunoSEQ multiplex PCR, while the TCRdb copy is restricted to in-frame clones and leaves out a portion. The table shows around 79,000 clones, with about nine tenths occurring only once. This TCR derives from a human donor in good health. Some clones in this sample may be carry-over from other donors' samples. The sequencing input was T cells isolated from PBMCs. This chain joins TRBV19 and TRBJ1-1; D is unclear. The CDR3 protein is CASRPGGSTEAFF. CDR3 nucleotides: TGTGCCAGTAGGCCCGGCGGGTCGACTGAAGCTTTCTTT.